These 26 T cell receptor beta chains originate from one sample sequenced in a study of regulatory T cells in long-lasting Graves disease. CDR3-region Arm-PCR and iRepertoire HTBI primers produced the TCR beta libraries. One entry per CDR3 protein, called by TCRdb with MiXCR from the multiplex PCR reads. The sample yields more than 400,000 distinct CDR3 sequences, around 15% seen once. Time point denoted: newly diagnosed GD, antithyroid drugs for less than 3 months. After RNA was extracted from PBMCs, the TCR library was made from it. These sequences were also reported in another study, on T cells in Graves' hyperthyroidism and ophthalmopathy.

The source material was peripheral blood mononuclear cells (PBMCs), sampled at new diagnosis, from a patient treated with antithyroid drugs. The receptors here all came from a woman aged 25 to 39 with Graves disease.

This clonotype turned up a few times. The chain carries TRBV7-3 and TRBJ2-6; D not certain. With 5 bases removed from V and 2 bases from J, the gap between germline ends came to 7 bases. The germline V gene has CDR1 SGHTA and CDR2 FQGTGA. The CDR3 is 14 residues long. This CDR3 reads CASSPHPGANVLTF. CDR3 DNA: TGTGCCAGCAGCCCTCATCCTGGGGCCAACGTCCTGACTTTC.

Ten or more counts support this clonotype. The CDR3 sequence is CASRTASVLYNEQFF. The CDR3 nucleotides read TGTGCCAGCAGGACAGCTAGCGTCCTCTACAATGAGCAGTTCTTC. The chain combines TRBV11-2 with TRBJ2-1; maybe TRBD2 (6 bases). The CDR3 has 15 residues. Germline-derived CDR1 and CDR2 are SGHAT and FQNNGV. V was shortened by 6 bases and J by 3 bases, with 15 bases between the two germline ends.

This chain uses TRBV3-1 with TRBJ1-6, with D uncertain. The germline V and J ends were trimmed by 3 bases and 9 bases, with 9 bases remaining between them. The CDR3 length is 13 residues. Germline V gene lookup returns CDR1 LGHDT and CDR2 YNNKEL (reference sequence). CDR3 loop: CASSQFRISPLHF. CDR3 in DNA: TGTGCCAGCAGCCAGTTCCGGATTTCACCCCTCCACTTT.

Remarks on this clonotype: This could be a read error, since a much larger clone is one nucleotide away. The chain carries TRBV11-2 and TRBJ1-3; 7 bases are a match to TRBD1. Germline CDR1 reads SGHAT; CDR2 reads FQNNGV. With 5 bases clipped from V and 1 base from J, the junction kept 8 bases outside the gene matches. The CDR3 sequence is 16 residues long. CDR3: CASSEGQPDSGNTIYF. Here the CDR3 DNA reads TGTGCCAGCAGCGAGGGACAGCCCGATTCTGGAAACACCATATATTTT.

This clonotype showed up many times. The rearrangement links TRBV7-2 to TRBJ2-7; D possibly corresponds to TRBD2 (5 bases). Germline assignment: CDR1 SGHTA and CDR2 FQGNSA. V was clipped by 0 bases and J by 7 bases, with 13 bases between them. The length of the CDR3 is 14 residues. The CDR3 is CASSLAGSRGEQYF. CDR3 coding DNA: TGTGCCAGCAGCTTAGCGGGTAGCCGAGGGGAGCAGTACTTC.

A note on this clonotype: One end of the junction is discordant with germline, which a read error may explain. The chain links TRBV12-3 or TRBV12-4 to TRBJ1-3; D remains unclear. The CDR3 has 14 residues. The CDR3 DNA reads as TGTGCCAGCAGTCTCGACTACTCTGGAAGCACCATATATTTT. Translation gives CASSLDYSGSTIYF.

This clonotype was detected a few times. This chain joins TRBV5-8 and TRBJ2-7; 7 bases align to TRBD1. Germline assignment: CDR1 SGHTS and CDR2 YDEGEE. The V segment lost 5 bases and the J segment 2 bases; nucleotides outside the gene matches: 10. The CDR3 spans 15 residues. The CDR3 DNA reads TGTGCCAGCAGAGAACCGGGACAGTCAGCCTACGAGCAGTACTTC. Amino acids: CASREPGQSAYEQYF.

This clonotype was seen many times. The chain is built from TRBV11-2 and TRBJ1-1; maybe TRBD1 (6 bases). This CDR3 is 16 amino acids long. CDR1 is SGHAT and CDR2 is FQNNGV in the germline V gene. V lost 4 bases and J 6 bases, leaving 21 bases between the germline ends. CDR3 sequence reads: CASSSGGWGRVAEAFF. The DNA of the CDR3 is TGTGCCAGCAGCTCCGGCGGTTGGGGGCGAGTCGCTGAAGCTTTCTTT. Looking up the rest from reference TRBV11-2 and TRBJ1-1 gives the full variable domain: EAGVAQSPRYKIIEKRQSVAFWCNPISGHATLYWYQQILGQGPKLLIQFQNNGVVDDSQLPKDRFSAERLKGVDSTLKIQPAKLEDSAVYLCASSSGGWGRVAEAFFGQGTRLTVV.

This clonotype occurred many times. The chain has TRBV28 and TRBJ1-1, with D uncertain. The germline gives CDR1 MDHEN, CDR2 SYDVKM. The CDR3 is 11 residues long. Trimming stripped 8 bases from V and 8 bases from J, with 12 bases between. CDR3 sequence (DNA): TGTGCCAGCTATGGAGAGATCGAAGCTTTCTTT. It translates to CASYGEIEAFF.

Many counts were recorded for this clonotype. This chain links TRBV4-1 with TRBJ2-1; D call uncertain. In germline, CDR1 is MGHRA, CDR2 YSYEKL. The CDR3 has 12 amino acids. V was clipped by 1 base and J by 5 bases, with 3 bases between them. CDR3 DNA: TGCGCCAGCAGCCAAGTTAACAATGAGCAGTTCTTC. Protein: CASSQVNNEQFF.

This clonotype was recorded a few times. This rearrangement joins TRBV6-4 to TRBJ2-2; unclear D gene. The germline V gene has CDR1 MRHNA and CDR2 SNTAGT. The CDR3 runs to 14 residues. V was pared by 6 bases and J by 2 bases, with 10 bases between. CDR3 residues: CASSVDENTGELFF. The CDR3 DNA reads TGTGCCAGCAGCGTTGACGAAAACACCGGGGAGCTGTTTTTT.

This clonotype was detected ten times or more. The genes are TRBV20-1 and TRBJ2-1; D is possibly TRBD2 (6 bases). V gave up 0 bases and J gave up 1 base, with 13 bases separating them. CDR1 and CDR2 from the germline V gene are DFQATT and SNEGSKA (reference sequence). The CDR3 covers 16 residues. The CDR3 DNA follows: TGCAGTGCTAGAGATCTATTCCGGGAGTCCTACAATGAGCAGTTCTTC. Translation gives CSARDLFRESYNEQFF.

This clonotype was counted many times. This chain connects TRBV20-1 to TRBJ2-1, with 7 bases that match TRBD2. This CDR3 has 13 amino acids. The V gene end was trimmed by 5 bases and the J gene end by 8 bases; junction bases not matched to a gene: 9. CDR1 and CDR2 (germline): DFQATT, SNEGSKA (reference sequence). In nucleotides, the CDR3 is TGCAGTGCTGGGGACTATGCGATGGATGAGCAGTTCTTC. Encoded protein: CSAGDYAMDEQFF.

DNA for the CDR3: TGTGCCAGCAGTGGGGACAGGGGGGATCAAGAGACCCAGTACTTC. Translation gives CASSGDRGDQETQYF. This rearrangement joins TRBV6-1 to TRBJ2-5, with TRBD1 matching 11 bases. This CDR3 has 15 residues. The ends lost 4 bases at V and 2 bases at J; junction bases unmatched: 3. Germline V CDR1 and CDR2: MNHNS, SASEGT.

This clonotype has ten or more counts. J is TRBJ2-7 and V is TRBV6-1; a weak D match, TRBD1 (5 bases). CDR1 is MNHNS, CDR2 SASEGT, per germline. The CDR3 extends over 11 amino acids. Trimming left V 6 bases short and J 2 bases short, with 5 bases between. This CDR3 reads CASRTAYEQYF. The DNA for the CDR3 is TGTGCCAGCAGGACAGCCTACGAGCAGTACTTC.

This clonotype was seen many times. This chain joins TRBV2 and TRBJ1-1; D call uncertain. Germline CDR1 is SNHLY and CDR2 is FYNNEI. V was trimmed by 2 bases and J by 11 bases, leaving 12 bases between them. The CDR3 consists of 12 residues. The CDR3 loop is CASSELGSWAFF. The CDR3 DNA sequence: TGTGCCAGCAGTGAATTAGGAAGTTGGGCTTTCTTT.

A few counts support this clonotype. The CDR3 sequence is CSVGGQYPYEQYF. The CDR3, as DNA: TGCAGCGTTGGGGGGCAGTACCCCTACGAGCAGTACTTC. The chain recombines TRBV29-1 with TRBJ2-7; maybe TRBD1 (6 bases). V was shortened by 4 bases and J by 2 bases, with 12 bases between the two germline ends. Germline-derived CDR1 and CDR2 are SQVTM and ANQGSEA. The CDR3 is 13 residues long.

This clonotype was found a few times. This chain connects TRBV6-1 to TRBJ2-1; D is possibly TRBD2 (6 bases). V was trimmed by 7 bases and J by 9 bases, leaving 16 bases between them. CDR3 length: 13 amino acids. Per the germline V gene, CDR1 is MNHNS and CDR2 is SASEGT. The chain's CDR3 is CASTHPTRFEQFF. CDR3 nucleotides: TGTGCCAGCACTCACCCGACTAGATTTGAGCAGTTCTTC.

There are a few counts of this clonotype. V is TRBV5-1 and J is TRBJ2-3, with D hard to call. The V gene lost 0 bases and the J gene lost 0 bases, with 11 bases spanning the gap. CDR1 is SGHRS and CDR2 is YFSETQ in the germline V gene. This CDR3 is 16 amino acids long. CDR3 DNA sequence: TGCGCCAGCAGCTTGGGTCTGCCCACTAGCACAGATACGCAGTATTTT. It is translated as CASSLGLPTSTDTQYF.

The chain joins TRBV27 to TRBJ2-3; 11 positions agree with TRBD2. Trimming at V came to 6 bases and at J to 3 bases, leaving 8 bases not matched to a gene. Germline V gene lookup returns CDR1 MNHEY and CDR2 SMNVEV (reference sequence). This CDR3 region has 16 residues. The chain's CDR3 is CASSPATSGVTDTQYF. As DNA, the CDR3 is TGTGCCAGCAGCCCAGCGACTAGCGGGGTGACAGATACGCAGTATTTT.

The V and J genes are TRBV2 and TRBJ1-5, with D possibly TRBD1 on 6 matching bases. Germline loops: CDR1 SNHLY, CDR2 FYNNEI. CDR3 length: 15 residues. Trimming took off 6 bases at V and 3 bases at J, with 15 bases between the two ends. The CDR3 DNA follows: TGTGCCAGCAGCACGAACAGGGTTTCCAATCAGCCCCAGCATTTT. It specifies CASSTNRVSNQPQHF.

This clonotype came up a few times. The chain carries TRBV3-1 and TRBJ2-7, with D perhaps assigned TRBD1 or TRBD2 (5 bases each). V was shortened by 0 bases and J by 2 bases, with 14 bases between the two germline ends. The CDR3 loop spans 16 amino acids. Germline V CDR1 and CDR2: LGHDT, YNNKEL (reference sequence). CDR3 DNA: TGTGCCAGCAGCCAAGATTGGGACGGAAGTACCTACGAGCAGTACTTC. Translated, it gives CASSQDWDGSTYEQYF.

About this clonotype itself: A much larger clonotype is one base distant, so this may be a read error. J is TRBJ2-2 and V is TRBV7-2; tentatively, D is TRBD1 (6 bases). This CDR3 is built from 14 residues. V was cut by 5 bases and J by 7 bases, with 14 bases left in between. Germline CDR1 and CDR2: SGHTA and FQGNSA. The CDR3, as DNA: TGTGCCAGCAGCCTTCGACAGGATGACGGGGAGCTGTTTTTT. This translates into CASSLRQDDGELFF.

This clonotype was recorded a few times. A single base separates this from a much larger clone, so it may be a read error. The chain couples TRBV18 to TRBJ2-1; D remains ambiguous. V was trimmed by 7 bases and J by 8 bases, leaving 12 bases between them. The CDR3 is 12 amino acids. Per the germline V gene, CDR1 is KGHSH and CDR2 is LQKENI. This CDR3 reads CASFTAADEQFF. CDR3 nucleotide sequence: TGTGCCAGCTTCACCGCCGCGGATGAGCAGTTCTTC.

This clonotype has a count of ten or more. The CDR3 is CASNPRGLAGRNEQFF. In nucleotides, the CDR3 is TGTGCCAGCAACCCCCGGGGACTAGCGGGAAGAAATGAGCAGTTCTTC. The rearrangement uses TRBV7-2 and TRBJ2-1, with 13 bases aligning to TRBD2. CDR1 SGHTA and CDR2 FQGNSA come from the germline V gene. J was trimmed by 7 bases and V by 7 bases; bases with no gene match: 10. The CDR3 extends over 16 amino acids.

The CDR3 reads CASSMRDRTNPYEQYF. The CDR3, as DNA: TGTGCCAGTAGTATGCGGGACCGGACAAACCCCTACGAGCAGTACTTC. The gene calls are TRBV19 and TRBJ2-7; a possible D gene is TRBD2 (6 bases). This CDR3 region has 16 residues. Per the germline V gene, CDR1 is LNHDA and CDR2 is SQIVND (reference sequence). The V and J ends lost 3 bases and 2 bases respectively, with 17 bases between them.